This T cell receptor (beta chain) was retrieved from a study of type 1 regulatory T cells. On this clonotype: Its cognate antigen is unknown.

This CDR3 has 15 amino acids. Trimming left V 0 bases short and J 3 bases short, with 9 bases between. Looked up from germline, CDR1 is SGHRS and CDR2 is YFSETQ. One entry per CDR3 protein, called by TCRdb with MiXCR from the reads. The sample lists about 62,000 distinct CDR3 sequences; 62% were seen once. The clonotype comes from a human donor in good health. The rearrangement joins TRBV5-1 to TRBJ2-2, with D unresolved. The sample comprised cultured non-Tr1 T cells, either the whole culture or a sorted T cell fraction (not recorded which). In DNA form, the CDR3 reads TGCGCCAGCAGCTTGGCGACTCCCGACACCGGGGAGCTGTTTTTT. Protein: CASSLATPDTGELFF.